What follows describes a single TCR beta chain. Its antigen is not known. The CDR3 length is 11 residues. V dropped 6 bases and J dropped 3 bases, with 5 bases sitting between them. CDR1 and CDR2 (germline): MNHNS, SASEGT. This entry belongs to a study of cytomegalovirus exposure and HLA in healthy donors. Whole-study findings and limits: A later analysis showed HLA-associated TCR beta chains outstripping equally common others in clonal expansion. Three chains tied to CMV proved CMV antigen-specific in vitro. In a later analysis, an Asian-associated ancestry cluster reportedly showed fewer N-insertions than the roughly 700-donor mean.

Researchers ran the PCR with 60 Vbeta and 13 Jbeta primers. Produced via immunoSEQ multiplex PCR; TCRdb's table is partial and in-frame only. This sample has 180,000 or so clones, with 70% to 90% found just once. The chain links TRBV6-1 to TRBJ2-5; D unresolved. The source of this sequence is a young man in good health and CMV-seropositive. Sequencing was carried out using PBMCs. The DNA for the CDR3 is TGTGCCAGCAGGGTAGAAGAGACCCAGTACTTC. Amino acids: CASRVEETQYF.